These T cell receptor beta chains were read from a single sample in a study of glioma-infiltrating T cells after dendritic cell vaccination. Measured with immunoSEQ multiplex PCR; TCRdb has only the in-frame clones, and not every one. This table has roughly 70,000 clones, roughly 80% appearing once. Source: blood, taken before dendritic cell vaccination. The receptor set was obtained from a human donor with glioblastoma. The CDR3 runs from the conserved cysteine through the conserved F or W. The D gene is left open where the match is weak. Clone sizes are given selectively: once, few, many, or a class where the clone is expanded.

TRBV4-1	TRBJ1-6	TRBD1	-	TGCGCCAGCAGCCAACAACAGGGGGCGGTTAATTCACCCCTCCACTTT	CASSQQQGAVNSPLHF
TRBV6-1	TRBJ1-5	TRBD1	-	TGTGCCAGCAGTGATAACCCGGGACAGGGGAGTCAGCCCCAGCATTTT	CASSDNPGQGSQPQHF
TRBV7-6	TRBJ2-1	-	-	TGTGCCAGCAGCTTAGGGCAGGCGGGGTTGTGGAATGAGCAGTTCTTC	CASSLGQAGLWNEQFF
TRBV15	TRBJ2-1	TRBD1	-	TGTGCCACCAGCAGAAAGGACAGGGTGTCCACTGAGCAGTTCTTC	CATSRKDRVSTEQFF
TRBV11-2	TRBJ1-5	-	-	TGTGCCAACAGCTCGGACGGGAATAGCAATCAGCCCCAGCATTTT	CANSSDGNSNQPQHF
TRBV9	TRBJ2-2	-	-	TGTGCCAGCAGCGCCCGGGGGGCGAGAGGGCCGTCCGGGGAGCTGTTTTTT	CASSARGARGPSGELFF
TRBV2	TRBJ2-7	-	-	TGTGCCAGCAGTGAGGGGGGTCCAAACGAGCAGTACTTC	CASSEGGPNEQYF
TRBV20-1	TRBJ2-1	TRBD2	-	TGCAGTGTGGCGGGGGTTGGGCAGTTCTTC	CSVAGVGQFF
TRBV7-3	TRBJ2-5	-	-	TGTGCCAGCAGCTTAACAGGGGTGGAGACCCAGTACTTC	CASSLTGVETQYF
TRBV25-1	TRBJ2-5	TRBD1	-	TGTGCCAGCCGCGCTAGGGGACAGGGGGGAGAGACCCAGTACTTC	CASRARGQGGETQYF
TRBV4-1	TRBJ1-4	TRBD1	-	TGCGCCAGCAGCCAAGTCCTTAAACAGGGGGGTAATGAAAAACTGTTTTTT	CASSQVLKQGGNEKLFF
TRBV9	TRBJ2-1	-	-	TGTGCCAGCAGCCTACCCAGGGGGGTTGAAAATGAGCAGTTCTTC	CASSLPRGVENEQFF
TRBV7-2	TRBJ2-3	-	-	TGTGCCAGCAGCTTATTTGGGCCAGATACGCAGTATTTT	CASSLFGPDTQYF
TRBV15	TRBJ2-3	TRBD1	-	TGTGCCACCAGCAGAGCTGGACAGGGGGGCACAGATACGCAGTATTTT	CATSRAGQGGTDTQYF
TRBV5-1	TRBJ2-1	TRBD2	-	TGCGCCAGCAGCTTGGAACCGGGGGGGGCGAGTGAGCAGTTCTTC	CASSLEPGGASEQFF
TRBV7-9	TRBJ1-1	-	-	TGTGCCAGCAGCCTACAGAACATGAACACTGAAGCTTTCTTT	CASSLQNMNTEAFF
TRBV7-9	TRBJ2-3	-	once	TGTGCCAGCAGTTTTGGGACATCATACACAGATACGCAGTATTTT	CASSFGTSYTDTQYF
TRBV5-1	TRBJ2-3	-	-	TGCGCCAGCAGCGAAGACAGGATTCTCACAGATACGCAGTATTTT	CASSEDRILTDTQYF
TRBV2	TRBJ1-1	-	-	TGTGCCAGCAGTGAAGAAGGAGGCGGGATGAACACTGAAGCTTTCTTT	CASSEEGGGMNTEAFF
TRBV5-4	TRBJ1-3	-	few	TGTGCCAGCAGCTTGGACAGGGCGGTCTCTGGAAACACCATATATTTT	CASSLDRAVSGNTIYF